This TCR beta chain was identified in a study of blood T cell repertoires in COVID-19 (dated by TCRdb to the early 2020s). General notes on the study: The collaborator samples originated in the United States, Italy and Spain and spanned the acute and convalescent phases of COVID-19. The material from the prospective study consisted of cDNA or gDNA derived from T cells, B-cell-depleted T cells, or PBMCs. The samples were drawn from the first 160 participants of the ongoing ImmuneRACE study and from some 1,300 subjects provided by 6 global collaborators. The dataset comprised deeply sampled blood TCRbeta repertoires from subjects exposed to, actively infected with, or recovered from COVID-19. HLA class I and class II types, where available, came from metadata supplied by the sample provider rather than from assay-based typing. The repertoires were made available in a free public database intended to serve as a resource for research on the immune response to SARS-CoV-2. The sample metadata nearly always contained a de-identified subject ID, COVID-19 status, age in years and sex.

TCRbeta CDR3 regions were amplified from genomic DNA using the immunoSEQ Assay, a bias-controlled multiplex PCR. The authors processed their data as follows. Within the assay, amplification of reference gene primers was used to estimate how many nucleated cells each sample contained. Sequence reads were collapsed and filtered to measure the absolute abundance of every unique TCRbeta CDR3 rearrangement. For each sample, productive Simpson clonality was calculated as the square root of Simpson's diversity index over productive rearrangements. Sourced from immuneACCESS, this table was stored by TCRdb with only in-frame sequences that have V and J called. A share of the clones is absent; for the studies checked, an unresolved V gene accounts for under half, and the remainder has no known explanation. V and J calls and clone size are copied from that table; D and trimming were computed from the DNA. The sample table holds some 120,000 clones, of which approximately 82% were seen once. The ten largest clonotypes hold about 2.1% of the sample.

Here is what the overall study found, with its caveats: The amount of clinical and demographic metadata varied by source and participant and was provided uncurated.

CDR1 is given as SEHNR and CDR2 as FQNEAQ, both from the germline V gene (reference sequence). From cysteine to phenylalanine, the CDR3 is 12 amino acids long. CDR3 DNA only is kept here, 36 bases in frame from base 1. A distance of 5 bases separates the germline ends of V and J, which lose 4 bases and 2 bases respectively. To note about this clone: The clone's antigen remains unknown. Base-call qualities are not available, and no considerably larger clone is one nucleotide away.

Whole blood was collected in K2EDTA tubes by collaborating institutions according to the institutions' own protocols. For TCRbeta analysis, collaborator samples were shipped as frozen whole blood, as isolated PBMCs, or as DNA extracted from either sample type. Sequenced: peripheral blood. The sequence was collected from a man aged 25 to 40 with acute or convalescent COVID-19. This sequence uses TRBV7-9 and TRBJ1-2; the D segment could be TRBD1, given 5 matching bases. The CDR3 protein is CASSSGNYGYTF. The base sequence is TGTGCCAGCAGCTCAGGGAACTATGGCTACACCTTC.